The 32 T cell receptor beta chains below all came from one sample that was sequenced in a study of T cell repertoires in cytomegalovirus infection. These receptors lack a known antigen. In TCRdb, the reads were re-called with MiXCR into one record per CDR3 protein. Of around 300,000 distinct CDR3 sequences listed, under 25% are singletons. This specimen consisted of cultured PBMCs, obtained from culture after CMV antigen stimulation. These receptor sequences come from a human donor in good health (CMV status not recorded). Some clones in this sample may be carry-over from other donors' samples.

The V gene is TRBV7-2, the J gene TRBJ2-2, with D unresolved. This CDR3 is built from 17 residues. In germline, CDR1 is SGHTA, CDR2 FQGNSA. V lost 0 bases, J lost 5 bases, and 16 bases lay in between. The CDR3 DNA is TGTGCCAGCAGCTTAGCGCTTGGAATCGGAAGGACCGGGGAGCTGTTTTTT. Translated: CASSLALGIGRTGELFF. The full variable domain, its missing parts supplied by reference TRBV7-2 and TRBJ2-2, is GAGVSQSPSNKVTEKGKDVELRCDPISGHTALYWYRQSLGQGLEFLIYFQGNSAPDKSGLPSDRFSAERTGGSVSTLTIQRTQQEDSAVYLCASSLALGIGRTGELFFGEGSRLTVL.

In its sample, this clonotype was seen many times. V gene TRBV6-6 combines with J gene TRBJ1-4, with D perhaps matching TRBD1 (5 bases). Germline V gives CDR1 MNHNY, CDR2 SVGAGI (reference sequence). The CDR3 is 14 amino acids. V dropped 5 bases and J dropped 0 bases, with 7 bases sitting between them. CDR3: CASSTRATNEKLFF. DNA of the CDR3: TGTGCCAGCAGTACCAGGGCAACTAATGAAAAACTGTTTTTT.

This clonotype was observed many times. The gene calls are TRBV7-6 and TRBJ2-3; TRBD2 is a possible D gene (6 bases). Germline-derived CDR1 and CDR2 are SGHVS and FNYEAQ. V was shortened by 9 bases and J by 4 bases, with 17 bases between the two germline ends. CDR3 length: 14 amino acids. For the CDR3, the DNA is TGTGCCAGTGCCAAAGGGAGGTCTTCAGATACGCAGTATTTT. It specifies CASAKGRSSDTQYF.

The table lists this clonotype with a few counts. This chain connects TRBV27 to TRBJ1-1; D possibly corresponds to TRBD1 (6 bases). V gave up 5 bases and J gave up 7 bases, with 20 bases separating them. CDR1 is MNHEY, CDR2 SMNVEV, per germline (reference sequence). The CDR3 contains 15 residues. In nucleotides, the CDR3 is TGTGCCAGCAGTGAAACAGGGCCTCGAATGGGTGAAGCTTTCTTT. It specifies CASSETGPRMGEAFF.

This clonotype was seen repeatedly, ten times or more. This sequence joins TRBV11-2 and TRBJ1-4; 7 bases are shared with TRBD1. The CDR3 runs 15 residues. Germline lookup yields CDR1 SGHAT and CDR2 FQNNGV. V was clipped by 2 bases and J by 6 bases; unmatched bases: 6. CDR3 protein: CASSLTGTDYEKLFF. The CDR3 DNA reads as TGTGCCAGCAGCTTAACCGGGACAGATTATGAAAAACTGTTTTTT.

Only a few counts were recorded for this clonotype. J is TRBJ2-7 and V is TRBV5-6, with 9 bases fitting TRBD1. Looked up from germline, CDR1 is SGHDT and CDR2 is YYEEEE. Trimming took 4 bases from V and 4 from J; bases not matched to a gene: 12. The CDR3 is 16 residues long. The CDR3 nucleotides read TGTGCCAGCAGCGAGGGGACAGGGATCAAGATTTACGAGCAGTACGTC. Protein product: CASSEGTGIKIYEQYV.

In its sample, this clonotype was seen a few times. The V call is TRBV12-3 or TRBV12-4, the J call TRBJ2-5; D might be TRBD1 or TRBD2, each matching 5 bases. The ends were cut back, 3 bases at V and 5 bases at J, with 16 bases in the middle. The CDR3 is 15 amino acids. CDR3 residues: CASSFGDGPRETQYF. The CDR3 nucleotides read TGTGCCAGCAGTTTTGGGGACGGGCCGCGGGAGACCCAGTACTTC.

The genes are TRBV6-2 or TRBV6-3 and TRBJ2-5, with 7 bases aligning to TRBD2. This CDR3 comprises 15 residues. Germline lookup yields CDR1 MNHEY and CDR2 SVGEGT. V lost 10 bases to trimming and J lost 3 bases; unmatched junction nucleotides: 14. The CDR3 loop reads CATRDPPSGKETQYF. CDR3 DNA: TGTGCCACCAGAGACCCCCCTAGCGGAAAAGAGACCCAGTACTTC.

The sample holds many counts of this clonotype. The chain uses TRBV11-2 and TRBJ2-1, with unresolved D. V shed 1 base and J shed 6 bases, with 10 bases lying between them. The CDR3 is 14 amino acids. Germline CDR1 SGHAT, CDR2 FQNNGV. The CDR3 DNA is TGTGCCAGCAGCTTAGTTCGGTGGGCCAATGAGCAGTTCTTC. Translated, it gives CASSLVRWANEQFF. Looking up the rest from reference TRBV11-2 and TRBJ2-1 gives the full variable domain: EAGVAQSPRYKIIEKRQSVAFWCNPISGHATLYWYQQILGQGPKLLIQFQNNGVVDDSQLPKDRFSAERLKGVDSTLKIQPAKLEDSAVYLCASSLVRWANEQFFGPGTRLTVL.

V usage is TRBV12-3 or TRBV12-4 and J usage is TRBJ2-1, with 7 nucleotides matching TRBD2. The CDR3 runs 17 residues. V shed 2 bases and J 1 base; nucleotides not matched to a gene: 8. This CDR3 is CASSLNLGGGSYNEQFF. CDR3 bases: TGTGCCAGCAGTTTAAACTTGGGGGGGGGTTCCTACAATGAGCAGTTCTTC.

This clonotype was counted at least ten times. The rearrangement links TRBV7-2 to TRBJ2-1, with TRBD2 matching over 11 bases. Germline trimming cut 1 base from V and 9 bases from J; bases unmatched to any gene: 5. The CDR3 is made up of 15 amino acids. The germline CDR1 and CDR2 sequences are SGHTA and FQGNSA. The CDR3 loop is CASSLGLAGGLEQFF. The CDR3 DNA is TGTGCCAGCAGCTTAGGGCTAGCGGGAGGTCTTGAGCAGTTCTTC.

The genes are TRBV28 and TRBJ2-5; 7 bases are a match to TRBD2. In germline, CDR1 is MDHEN, CDR2 SYDVKM. Trimming removed 3 bases from V and 3 bases from J; junction bases left unmatched: 10. This CDR3 is 16 amino acids long. The DNA of the CDR3 is TGTGCCAGCAGTTTGACCGGGACTAAAGTCGAAGAGACCCAGTACTTC. Residues: CASSLTGTKVEETQYF.

This clonotype was detected many times. The chain joins TRBV12-3 or TRBV12-4 to TRBJ1-2; 9 nucleotides align to TRBD1. With 6 bases clipped from V and 7 bases from J, the junction kept 9 bases outside the gene matches. This CDR3 is built from 14 residues. The CDR3 DNA reads TGTGCCAGCAGCCTAACAGGGGGCGAGAGTGGCTACACCTTC. This sequence encodes CASSLTGGESGYTF.

For the CDR3, the DNA is TGTGCCAGCAGGATCGACAGGGGTGAAAAACTGTTTTTT. Residues: CASRIDRGEKLFF. The chain recombines TRBV2 with TRBJ1-4, with 8 bases matching TRBD1. Looked up from germline, CDR1 is SNHLY and CDR2 is FYNNEI. J gave up 7 bases and V 6 bases, and 4 bases lay outside the gene matches. The CDR3 runs to 13 residues. Combining the CDR3 with reference TRBV2 and TRBJ1-4 gives the whole variable domain EPEVTQTPSHQVTQMGQEVILRCVPISNHLYFYWYRQILGQKVEFLVSFYNNEISEKSEIFDDQFSVERPDGSNFTLKIRSTKLEDSAMYFCASRIDRGEKLFFGSGTQLSVL.

This chain links TRBV12-3 or TRBV12-4 with TRBJ1-2; D is unclear. CDR3 length: 13 amino acids. Deletions cut 4 bases from V and 3 bases from J, with 9 bases between. The CDR3 DNA follows: TGTGCCAGCAGTTCCCCAGGATACTATGGCTACACCTTC. Translating gives CASSSPGYYGYTF.

J is TRBJ2-7 and V is TRBV6-8; no reliable D call. The V end lost 6 bases, the J end lost 3 bases, and 12 bases lay between the germline ends. Germline CDR1 and CDR2: MNHGY and SAAAGT. The CDR3 is made up of 13 amino acids. The CDR3 is CASSLTVYYEQYF. The CDR3, as DNA: TGTGCCAGCAGCCTGACTGTATACTACGAGCAGTACTTC.

V and J are TRBV12-3 or TRBV12-4 and TRBJ2-7; D uncertain. The CDR3 covers 14 residues. Trimming stripped 6 bases from V and 2 bases from J, with 14 bases between. The CDR3 DNA sequence: TGTGCCAGCAGAGTGGGCGGCCGGGCCTACGAGCAGTACTTC. It is translated as CASRVGGRAYEQYF.

This clonotype was seen more than once but under ten times. The chain combines TRBV4-3 with TRBJ2-3, with 10 bases fitting TRBD1. CDR3 size: 14 residues. Trimming took 4 bases from V and 8 from J; bases not matched to a gene: 6. Germline CDR1 is LGHNA and CDR2 is YSLEER. CDR3 protein: CASSLGTGEVTQYF. CDR3 DNA sequence: TGCGCCAGCAGCCTCGGGACAGGGGAGGTTACGCAGTATTTT.

This clonotype turned up a few times. The J gene is TRBJ2-3, the V gene TRBV11-2, with 10 bases identical to TRBD1. Germline lookup yields CDR1 SGHAT and CDR2 FQNNGV. The CDR3 is 18 amino acids. After removal of 7 bases from V and 3 bases from J, the junction contained 16 bases not matched to a gene. Here the CDR3 DNA reads TGTGCCAGCAACCACAATTTTGGGGGGGGACAGGGGACAGATACGCAGTATTTT. It specifies CASNHNFGGGQGTDTQYF.

This clonotype turned up a few times. This chain links TRBV28 with TRBJ2-7, with TRBD1 as a possible D gene (6 bases). This CDR3 is built from 15 residues. With 6 bases removed from V and 2 bases from J, the gap between germline ends came to 17 bases. Germline V lookup: CDR1 MDHEN, CDR2 SYDVKM. The CDR3 spells CASRSPGDGPYEQYF. CDR3 in DNA: TGTGCCAGCAGGTCACCAGGGGACGGCCCCTACGAGCAGTACTTC.

The chain recombines TRBV27 with TRBJ1-2, with TRBD1 identical over 9 bases. Trimming took 1 base from V and 4 from J; bases not matched to a gene: 7. The germline V gene encodes CDR1 MNHEY and CDR2 SMNVEV (reference sequence). This CDR3 comprises 16 residues. CDR3 bases: TGTGCCAGCAGTTTATGGGGGGACAGGGAAGGCTATGGCTACACCTTC. This gives the protein CASSLWGDREGYGYTF.

This chain connects TRBV6-4 to TRBJ1-5, with unresolved D. This CDR3 region has 13 residues. Germline V CDR1 and CDR2: MRHNA, SNTAGT. The germline V and J ends were trimmed by 8 bases and 4 bases, with 12 bases remaining between them. CDR3: CASSSVMNQPQHF. In DNA form, the CDR3 reads TGTGCCAGCTCTAGCGTCATGAATCAGCCCCAGCATTTT.

V usage is TRBV6-2 or TRBV6-3 and J usage is TRBJ2-1, with 8 bases matching TRBD2. This CDR3 spans 14 amino acids. Germline CDR1 and CDR2: MNHEY and SVGEGT. Trimming took 1 base from V and 8 from J; bases not matched to a gene: 4. The CDR3 nucleotides read TGTGCCAGCAGTTACTTGCGGGGGGTCGATGAGCAGTTCTTC. Its protein product is CASSYLRGVDEQFF.

The chain joins TRBV2 to TRBJ2-7, with D tentatively TRBD1 (5 bases). The germline V gene encodes CDR1 SNHLY and CDR2 FYNNEI. V lost 3 bases and J lost 7, with 16 bases in between. The CDR3 contains 14 residues. Written as DNA, the CDR3 is TGTGCCAGCAGTGAGCCGTTAGGGGATCAGGAGCAGTACGTC. Encoded protein: CASSEPLGDQEQYV.

This clonotype has just a few counts. The chain couples TRBV27 to TRBJ2-1; TRBD1 agrees at 8 bases. This CDR3 has 13 residues. CDR1 and CDR2 from the germline V gene are MNHEY and SMNVEV (reference sequence). Unmatched junction bases numbered 10, after V lost 10 bases and J lost 8 bases. CDR3 DNA sequence: TGTGCCACCGGGACAGGCTTAGAATATGAGCAGTTCTTC. Translation: CATGTGLEYEQFF.

This chain links TRBV12-3 or TRBV12-4 with TRBJ2-1; the D call may be TRBD1 or TRBD2 (5 bases each). Trimming cost V 5 bases and J 9 bases, with 17 bases left between them. This CDR3 region has 14 residues. The CDR3 region is CASSPLGRDAEQFF. The CDR3 DNA is TGTGCCAGCAGTCCGCTGGGACGGGACGCTGAGCAGTTCTTC.

The sample holds many counts of this clonotype. This rearrangement joins TRBV7-2 to TRBJ2-3; 11 nucleotides match TRBD2. Germline CDR1 and CDR2: SGHTA and FQGNSA. V gave up 5 bases and J gave up 1 base; unmatched junction bases: 14. This CDR3 is built from 19 residues. Here the CDR3 reads CASSPRGGSGRAGTDTQYF. CDR3 bases: TGTGCCAGCAGCCCCCGGGGCGGTAGCGGGAGGGCCGGCACAGATACGCAGTATTTT.

This clonotype has just a few counts. V gene TRBV28 combines with J gene TRBJ2-3; 8 nucleotides align to TRBD1. This CDR3 comprises 18 residues. The germline gives CDR1 MDHEN, CDR2 SYDVKM. The V segment lost 5 bases and the J segment 5 bases; nucleotides outside the gene matches: 18. The CDR3 DNA sequence: TGTGCCAGCAGTCCTAAGAGGACAGGGCATTATCTCGGAGATACGCAGTATTTT. Translation: CASSPKRTGHYLGDTQYF.

This clonotype was seen many times. The rearrangement joins TRBV7-2 to TRBJ2-3; 15 positions agree with TRBD2. The germline gives CDR1 SGHTA, CDR2 FQGNSA. The CDR3 totals 17 residues. Trimming cost V 6 bases and J 8 bases; bases outside gene matches: 12. The DNA for the CDR3 is TGTGCCAGCAGTTCCTCGGGGACTAGCGGGAGGAGGGGTACGCAGTATTTT. It is translated as CASSSSGTSGRRGTQYF.

The genes are TRBV29-1 and TRBJ1-3; unclear D gene. Per germline, CDR1 SQVTM and CDR2 ANQGSEA. The CDR3 covers 13 residues. V lost 7 bases and J 8 bases, leaving 18 bases between the germline ends. The CDR3 spells CSAMAAGRDTIYF. DNA for the CDR3: TGCAGCGCCATGGCGGCAGGACGAGACACCATATATTTT.

This chain uses TRBV27 with TRBJ2-5; D is tentatively TRBD1 or TRBD2 (5 bases each). The germline V and J ends were trimmed by 5 bases and 2 bases, with 12 bases remaining between them. Germline CDR1 MNHEY, CDR2 SMNVEV (reference sequence). This CDR3 region has 14 residues. The CDR3: CASSLGRLQETQYF. The CDR3 DNA is TGTGCCAGCAGTCTGGGACGGCTACAAGAGACCCAGTACTTC.

In DNA form, the CDR3 reads TGTGCCAGCAGCTTGGAGGTTGTCGGGGAGCTGTTTTTT. Translation gives CASSLEVVGELFF. The V and J genes are TRBV5-5 and TRBJ2-2; the D is unclear. Germline CDR1 and CDR2: SGHKS and YYEKEE (reference sequence). Trimming cost V 0 bases and J 7 bases, with 7 bases left between them. This CDR3 contains 13 residues.